This T cell receptor beta chain was captured by sequencing in a study of blood T cell repertoires in COVID-19. Whole-study context: There were acute and convalescent COVID-19 samples, and they came from the United States, Italy and Spain. Sources were T cells, B-cell-depleted T cells, or PBMCs; the material itself was cDNA or gDNA.

The CDR3 is made up of 14 amino acids. Germline CDR1 LNHDA, CDR2 SQIVND (reference sequence). Trimming took off 4 bases at V and 4 bases at J, with 12 bases between the two ends. Source study methods: Estimation of nucleated cell counts was performed using reference gene primer amplification. Sequenced by immunoSEQ multiplex PCR; TCRdb stores in-frame clones only, minus some. V and J calls and clone size are those listed in that table; D and trimming were worked out from the DNA. Among fewer than 90,000 clones listed, more than 80% were seen once. This chain joins TRBV19 and TRBJ2-3, with D perhaps matching TRBD2 (6 bases). Sequenced input: peripheral blood. This TCR was recovered from a human donor in a cohort sampled during active COVID-19. Here the CDR3 reads CASSKVGSSDTQYF. CDR3 DNA: TGTGCCAGTAGTAAGGTCGGGAGCTCAGATACGCAGTATTTT.